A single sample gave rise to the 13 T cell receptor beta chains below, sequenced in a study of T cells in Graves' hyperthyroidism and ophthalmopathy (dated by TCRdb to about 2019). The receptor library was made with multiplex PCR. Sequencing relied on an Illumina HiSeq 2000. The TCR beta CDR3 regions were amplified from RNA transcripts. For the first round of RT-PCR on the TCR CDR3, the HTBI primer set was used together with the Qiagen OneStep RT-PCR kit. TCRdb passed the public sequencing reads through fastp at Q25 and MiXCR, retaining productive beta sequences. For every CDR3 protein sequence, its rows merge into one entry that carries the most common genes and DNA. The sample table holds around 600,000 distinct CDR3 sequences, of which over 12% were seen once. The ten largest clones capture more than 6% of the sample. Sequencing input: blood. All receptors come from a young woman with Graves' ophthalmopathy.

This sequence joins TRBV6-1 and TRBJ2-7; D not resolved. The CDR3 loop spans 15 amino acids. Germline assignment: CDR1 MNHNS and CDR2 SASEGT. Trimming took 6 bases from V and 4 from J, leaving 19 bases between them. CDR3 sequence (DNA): TGTGCCAGCAGGGGGATATACAAAAGAGCGTACGAGCAGTACTTC. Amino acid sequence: CASRGIYKRAYEQYF.

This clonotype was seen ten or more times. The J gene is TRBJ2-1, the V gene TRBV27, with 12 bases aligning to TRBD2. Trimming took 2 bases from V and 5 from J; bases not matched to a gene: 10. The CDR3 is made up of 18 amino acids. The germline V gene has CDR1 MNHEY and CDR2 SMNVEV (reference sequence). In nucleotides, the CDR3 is TGTGCCAGCAGTTTACCACCCGGACTAGCGGGAATTGACAATGAGCAGTTCTTC. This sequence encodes CASSLPPGLAGIDNEQFF.

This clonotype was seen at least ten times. CDR3 bases: TGTGCTAGTGGGGGACTGAACTACGAGCAGTACTTC. Its translation: CASGGLNYEQYF. The V gene is TRBV12-5, the J gene TRBJ2-7; D may be TRBD2 (6 bases). V was pared by 6 bases and J by 3 bases, with 9 bases between. CDR3 length equals 12 residues. Germline V lookup: CDR1 LGHNT, CDR2 FRNRAP.

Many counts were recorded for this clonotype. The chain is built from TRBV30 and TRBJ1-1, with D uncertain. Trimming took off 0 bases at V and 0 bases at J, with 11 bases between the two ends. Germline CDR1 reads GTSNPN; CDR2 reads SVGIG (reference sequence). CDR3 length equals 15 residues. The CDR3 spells CAWSVPPSVNTEAFF. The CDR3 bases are TGTGCCTGGAGTGTACCCCCCTCGGTGAACACTGAAGCTTTCTTT.

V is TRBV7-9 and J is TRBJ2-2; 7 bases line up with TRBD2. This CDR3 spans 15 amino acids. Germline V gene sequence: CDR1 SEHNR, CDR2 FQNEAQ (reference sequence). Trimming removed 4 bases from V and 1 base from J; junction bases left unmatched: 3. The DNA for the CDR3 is TGTGCCAGCAGCTCCGCTAGCGGGAACACCGGGGAGCTGTTTTTT. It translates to CASSSASGNTGELFF.

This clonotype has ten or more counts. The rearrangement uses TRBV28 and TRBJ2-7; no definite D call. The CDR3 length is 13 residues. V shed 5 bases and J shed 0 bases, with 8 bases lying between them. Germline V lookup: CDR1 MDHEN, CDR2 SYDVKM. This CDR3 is CASSTLSSYEQYF. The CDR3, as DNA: TGTGCCAGCAGTACGCTTAGCTCCTACGAGCAGTACTTC.

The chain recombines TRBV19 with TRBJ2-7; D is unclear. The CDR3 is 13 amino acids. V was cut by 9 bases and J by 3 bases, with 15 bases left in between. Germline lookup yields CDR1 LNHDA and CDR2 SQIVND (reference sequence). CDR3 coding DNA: TGTGCCAGACCAACTGACTCGTACTACGAGCAGTACTTC. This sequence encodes CARPTDSYYEQYF.

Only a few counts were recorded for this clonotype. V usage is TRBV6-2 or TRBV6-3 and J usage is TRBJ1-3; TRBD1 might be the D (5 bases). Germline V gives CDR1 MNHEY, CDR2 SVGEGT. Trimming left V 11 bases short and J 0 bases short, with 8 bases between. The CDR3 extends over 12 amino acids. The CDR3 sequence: CALQDSGNTIYF. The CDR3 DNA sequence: TGTGCCCTACAGGACTCTGGAAACACCATATATTTT.

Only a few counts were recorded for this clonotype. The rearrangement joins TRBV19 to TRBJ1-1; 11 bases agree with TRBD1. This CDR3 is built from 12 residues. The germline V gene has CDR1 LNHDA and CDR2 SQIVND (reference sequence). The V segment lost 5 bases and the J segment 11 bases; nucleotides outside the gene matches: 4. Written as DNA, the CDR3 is TGTGCCAGTAGTCAAGGACAGGGGGCCGCTTTCTTT. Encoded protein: CASSQGQGAAFF.

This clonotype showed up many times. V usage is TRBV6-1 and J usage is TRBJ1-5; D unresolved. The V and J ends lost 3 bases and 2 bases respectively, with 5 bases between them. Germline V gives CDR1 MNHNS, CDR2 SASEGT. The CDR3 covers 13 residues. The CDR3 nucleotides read TGTGCCAGCAGTGAGTGGGGCAATCAGCCCCAGCATTTT. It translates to CASSEWGNQPQHF.

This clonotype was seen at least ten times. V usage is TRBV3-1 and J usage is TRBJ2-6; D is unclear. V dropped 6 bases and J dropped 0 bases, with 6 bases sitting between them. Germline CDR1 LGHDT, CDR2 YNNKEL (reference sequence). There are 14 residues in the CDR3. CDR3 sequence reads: CASSPLSGANVLTF. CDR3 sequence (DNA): TGTGCCAGCAGTCCCCTCTCTGGGGCCAACGTCCTGACTTTC.

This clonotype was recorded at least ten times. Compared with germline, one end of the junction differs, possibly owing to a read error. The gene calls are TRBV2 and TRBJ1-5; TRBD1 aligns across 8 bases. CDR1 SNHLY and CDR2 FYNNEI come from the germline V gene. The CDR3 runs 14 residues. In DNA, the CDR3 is TGTGCCAGCAGGGACGACAGGGGCAAACAGCCCCAGCATTTT. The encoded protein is CASRDDRGKQPQHF. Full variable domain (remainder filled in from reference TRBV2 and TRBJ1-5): EPEVTQTPSHQVTQMGQEVILRCVPISNHLYFYWYRQILGQKVEFLVSFYNNEISEKSEIFDDQFSVERPDGSNFTLKIRSTKLEDSAMYFCASRDDRGKQPQHFGDGTRLSIL.

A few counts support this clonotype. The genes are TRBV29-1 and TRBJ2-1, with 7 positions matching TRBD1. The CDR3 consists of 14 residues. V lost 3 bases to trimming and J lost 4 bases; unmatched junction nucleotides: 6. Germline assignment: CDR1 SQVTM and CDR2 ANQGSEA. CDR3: CSVDQGVTYNEQFF. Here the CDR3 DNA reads TGCAGCGTTGATCAGGGGGTCACTTACAATGAGCAGTTCTTC.